The entry below describes one T cell receptor (beta chain). Its antigen is unidentified. The CDR3 extends over 14 amino acids. V was clipped by 5 bases and J by 3 bases; unmatched bases: 5. CDR1 is SNHLY and CDR2 is FYNNEI in the germline V gene. Among the donors, all were healthy bone marrow donors. PCR was performed using 60 Vbeta and 13 Jbeta primers. TCRdb's copy holds only in-frame clones and misses some; the assay was immunoSEQ multiplex PCR. The table records about 96,000 clones, 65% to 80% of them present only once. This sample was included in a study of cytomegalovirus exposure and HLA in healthy donors. Looking at the study overall: Sequencing of 150 million to 200 million T cells in an earlier analysis found around 100 million unique TCR beta sequences.

Study results and caveats: Sequencing had likely introduced a cluster of highly shared sequence variants as an artifact.

V usage is TRBV2 and J usage is TRBJ2-7; TRBD2 matches 9 bases. This TCR derives from a woman aged 65 to 85 in good health and CMV-seropositive. Sequencing was performed on PBMCs. DNA of the CDR3: TGTGCCAGCAGTCGGCGGGAGGGTTTCTACGAGCAGTACTTC. Amino acid sequence: CASSRREGFYEQYF.